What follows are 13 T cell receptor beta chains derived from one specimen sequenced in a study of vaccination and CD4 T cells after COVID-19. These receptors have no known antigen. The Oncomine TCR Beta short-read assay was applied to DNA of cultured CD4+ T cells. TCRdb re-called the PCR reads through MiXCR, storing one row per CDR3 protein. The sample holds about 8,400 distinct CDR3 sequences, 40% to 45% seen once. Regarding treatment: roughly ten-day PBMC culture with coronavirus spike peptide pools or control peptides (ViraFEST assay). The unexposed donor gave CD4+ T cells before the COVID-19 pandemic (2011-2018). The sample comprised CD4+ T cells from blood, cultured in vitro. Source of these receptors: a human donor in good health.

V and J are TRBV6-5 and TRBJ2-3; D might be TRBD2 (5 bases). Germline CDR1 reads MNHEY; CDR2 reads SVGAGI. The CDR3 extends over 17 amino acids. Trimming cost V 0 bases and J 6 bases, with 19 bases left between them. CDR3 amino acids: CASSYSLWASLDDTQYF. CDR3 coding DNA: TGTGCCAGCAGTTACTCTCTGTGGGCTAGCCTTGATGATACGCAGTATTTT.

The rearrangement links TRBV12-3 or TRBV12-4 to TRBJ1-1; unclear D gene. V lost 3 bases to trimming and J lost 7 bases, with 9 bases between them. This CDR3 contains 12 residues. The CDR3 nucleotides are TGTGCCAGCAGTTTGGAGGGAAATGAAGCTTTCTTT. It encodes CASSLEGNEAFF.

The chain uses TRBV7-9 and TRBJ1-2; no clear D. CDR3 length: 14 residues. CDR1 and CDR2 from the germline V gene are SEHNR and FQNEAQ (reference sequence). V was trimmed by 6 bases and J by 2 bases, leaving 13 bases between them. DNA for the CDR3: TGTGCCAGCAGTCCGGGGAAGAAGAACTATGGCTACACCTTC. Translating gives CASSPGKKNYGYTF.

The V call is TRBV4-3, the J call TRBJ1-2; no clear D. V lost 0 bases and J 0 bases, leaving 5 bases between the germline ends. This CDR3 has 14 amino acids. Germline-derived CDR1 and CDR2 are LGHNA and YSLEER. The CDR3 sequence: CASSQERSNYGYTF. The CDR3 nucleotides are TGCGCCAGCAGCCAAGAAAGATCTAACTATGGCTACACCTTC.

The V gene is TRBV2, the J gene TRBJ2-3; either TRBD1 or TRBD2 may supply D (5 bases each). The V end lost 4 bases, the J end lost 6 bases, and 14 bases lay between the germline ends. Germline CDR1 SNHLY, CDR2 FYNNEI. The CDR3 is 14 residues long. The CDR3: CASSAGPPGDTQYF. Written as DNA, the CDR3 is TGTGCCAGCAGTGCGGGACCTCCCGGGGATACGCAGTATTTT.

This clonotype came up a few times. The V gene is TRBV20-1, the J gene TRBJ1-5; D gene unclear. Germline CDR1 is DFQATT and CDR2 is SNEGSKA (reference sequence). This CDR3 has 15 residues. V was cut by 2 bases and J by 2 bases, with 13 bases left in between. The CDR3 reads CSARMGRLGNQPQHF. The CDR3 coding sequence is TGCAGTGCTAGAATGGGCCGTCTTGGCAATCAGCCCCAGCATTTT.

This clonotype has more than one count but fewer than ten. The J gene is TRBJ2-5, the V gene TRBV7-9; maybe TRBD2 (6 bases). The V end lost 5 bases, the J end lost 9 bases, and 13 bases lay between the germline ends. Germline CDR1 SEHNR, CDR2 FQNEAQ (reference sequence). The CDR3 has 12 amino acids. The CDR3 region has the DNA TGTGCCAGCAGCGTTAGTACGGGGGCCCAGTACTTC. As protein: CASSVSTGAQYF.

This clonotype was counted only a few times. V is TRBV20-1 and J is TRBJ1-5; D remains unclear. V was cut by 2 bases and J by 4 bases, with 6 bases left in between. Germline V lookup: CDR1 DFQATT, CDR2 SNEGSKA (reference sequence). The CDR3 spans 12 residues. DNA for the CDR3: TGCAGTGCTAGAAGCAGGAATCAGCCCCAGCATTTT. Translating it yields CSARSRNQPQHF.

CDR3 nucleotide sequence: TGTGCCAGCAGTTACGGAGGAGGCCGACATAGCAATCAGCCCCAGCATTTT. Its protein is CASSYGGGRHSNQPQHF. The chain couples TRBV6-5 to TRBJ1-5, with D uncertain. Germline V gives CDR1 MNHEY, CDR2 SVGAGI. V lost 2 bases and J 0 bases, leaving 14 bases between the germline ends. The CDR3 has 17 amino acids.

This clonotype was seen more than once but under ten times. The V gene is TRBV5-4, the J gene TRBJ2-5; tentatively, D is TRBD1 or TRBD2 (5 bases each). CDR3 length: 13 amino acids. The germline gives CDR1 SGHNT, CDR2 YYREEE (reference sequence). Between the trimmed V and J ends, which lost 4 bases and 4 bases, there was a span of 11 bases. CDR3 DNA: TGTGCCAGCAGCCCCGGGACCCGAGAGACCCAGTACTTC. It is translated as CASSPGTRETQYF.

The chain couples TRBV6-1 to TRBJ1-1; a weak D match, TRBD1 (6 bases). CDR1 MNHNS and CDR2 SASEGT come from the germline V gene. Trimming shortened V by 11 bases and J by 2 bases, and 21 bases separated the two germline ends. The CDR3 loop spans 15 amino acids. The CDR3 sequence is CAAQLTGLGNTEAFF. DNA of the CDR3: TGTGCCGCCCAATTAACAGGGCTTGGCAACACTGAAGCTTTCTTT.

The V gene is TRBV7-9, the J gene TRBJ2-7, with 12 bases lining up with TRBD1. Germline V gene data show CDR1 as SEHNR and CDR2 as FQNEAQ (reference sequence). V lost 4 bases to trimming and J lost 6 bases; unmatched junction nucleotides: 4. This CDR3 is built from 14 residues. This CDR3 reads CASSSRDRGPEQYF. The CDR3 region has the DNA TGTGCCAGCAGCTCCCGGGACAGGGGGCCCGAGCAGTACTTC.

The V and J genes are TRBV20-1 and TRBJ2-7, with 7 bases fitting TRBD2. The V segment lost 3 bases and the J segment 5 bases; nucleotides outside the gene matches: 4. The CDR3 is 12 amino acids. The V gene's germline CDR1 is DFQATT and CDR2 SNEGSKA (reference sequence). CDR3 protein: CSARMGGNEQYF. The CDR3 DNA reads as TGCAGTGCTAGGATGGGGGGGAACGAGCAGTACTTC.